The clone carrying this TCR beta chain is called medium-sized (0.01 to 0.1%) based on its frequency. TRB was amplified from about 270 ng of peripheral blood genomic DNA per sample. TRB was amplified by touch-down multiplex PCR, primer pools A and B combined. Reprocessing the multiplex PCR reads, TCRdb reports a single entry for every CDR3 protein and omits DNA. This repertoire includes 8,500 to 14,000 distinct CDR3 sequences. These data originate in a study of T cell clusters in autoimmune cytopenias. The CDR3 sequence is 13 residues long. The data were also submitted as part of a second study, on T cell repertoires in aging, cancer and after chemotherapy.

Specimen: peripheral blood. The chain employs TRBV12-3 or TRBV12-4 and TRBJ1-3. The TCR originated in a human donor in good health. CDR3 amino acids: CASSRKSGNTIYF.